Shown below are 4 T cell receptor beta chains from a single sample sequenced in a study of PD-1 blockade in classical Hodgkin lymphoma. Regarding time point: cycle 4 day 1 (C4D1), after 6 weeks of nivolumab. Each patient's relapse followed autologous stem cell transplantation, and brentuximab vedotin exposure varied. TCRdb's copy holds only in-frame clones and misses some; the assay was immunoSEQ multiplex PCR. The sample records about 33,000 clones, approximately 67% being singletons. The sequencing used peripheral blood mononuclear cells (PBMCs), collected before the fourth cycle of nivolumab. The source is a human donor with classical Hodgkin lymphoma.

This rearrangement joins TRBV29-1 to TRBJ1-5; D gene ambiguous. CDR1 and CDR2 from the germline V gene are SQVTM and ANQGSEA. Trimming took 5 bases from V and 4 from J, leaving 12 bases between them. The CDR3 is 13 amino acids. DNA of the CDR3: TGCAGCGTTTCACGAGGGCAGAATCAGCCCCAGCATTTT. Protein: CSVSRGQNQPQHF.

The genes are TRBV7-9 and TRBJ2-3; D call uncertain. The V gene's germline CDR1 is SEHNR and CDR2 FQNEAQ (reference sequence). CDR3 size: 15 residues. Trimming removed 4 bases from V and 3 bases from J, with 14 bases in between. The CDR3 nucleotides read TGTGCCAGCAGCTCGCGTTCAGATTCAACAGATACGCAGTATTTT. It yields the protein CASSSRSDSTDTQYF.

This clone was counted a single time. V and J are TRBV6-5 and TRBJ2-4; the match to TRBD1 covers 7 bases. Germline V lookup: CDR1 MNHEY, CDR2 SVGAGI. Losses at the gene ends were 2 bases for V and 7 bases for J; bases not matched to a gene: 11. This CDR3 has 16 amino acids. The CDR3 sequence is CASSYRFSTGDNIQYF. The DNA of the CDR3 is TGTGCCAGCAGTTACCGATTCTCCACAGGGGACAACATTCAGTACTTC.

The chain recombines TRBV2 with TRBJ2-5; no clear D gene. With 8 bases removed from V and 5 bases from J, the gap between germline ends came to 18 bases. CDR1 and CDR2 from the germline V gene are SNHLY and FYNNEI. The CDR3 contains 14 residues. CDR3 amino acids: CASQRLVVLETQYF. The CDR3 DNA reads TGTGCCAGCCAAAGGCTAGTGGTCCTGGAGACCCAGTACTTC.